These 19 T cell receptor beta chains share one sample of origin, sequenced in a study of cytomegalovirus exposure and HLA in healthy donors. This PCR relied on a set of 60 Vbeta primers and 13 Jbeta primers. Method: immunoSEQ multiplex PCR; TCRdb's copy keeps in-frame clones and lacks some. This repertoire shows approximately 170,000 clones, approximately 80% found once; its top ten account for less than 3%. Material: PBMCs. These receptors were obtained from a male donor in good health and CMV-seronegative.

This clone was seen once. The CDR3 coding sequence is TGTGCCAGCAGTGGGTCGGCAGGGAACTACAATGAGCAGTTCTTC. Translation: CASSGSAGNYNEQFF. The rearrangement uses TRBV6-1 and TRBJ2-1, with D perhaps matching TRBD1 (5 bases). The V gene lost 4 bases and the J gene lost 3 bases, with 13 bases spanning the gap. The CDR3 extends over 15 amino acids. CDR1 and CDR2 (germline): MNHNS, SASEGT.

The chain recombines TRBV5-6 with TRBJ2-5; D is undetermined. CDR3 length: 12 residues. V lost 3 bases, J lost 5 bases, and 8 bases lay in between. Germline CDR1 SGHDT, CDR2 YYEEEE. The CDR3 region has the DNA TGTGCCAGCAGCTCGACCGGGGAGACCCAGTACTTC. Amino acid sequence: CASSSTGETQYF.

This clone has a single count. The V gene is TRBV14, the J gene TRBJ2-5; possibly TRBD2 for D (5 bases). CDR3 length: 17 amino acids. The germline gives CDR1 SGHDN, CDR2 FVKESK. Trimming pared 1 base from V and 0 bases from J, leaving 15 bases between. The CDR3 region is CASSQAGLTVYQETQYF. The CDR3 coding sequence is TGTGCCAGCAGCCAAGCGGGGTTAACCGTGTACCAAGAGACCCAGTACTTC.

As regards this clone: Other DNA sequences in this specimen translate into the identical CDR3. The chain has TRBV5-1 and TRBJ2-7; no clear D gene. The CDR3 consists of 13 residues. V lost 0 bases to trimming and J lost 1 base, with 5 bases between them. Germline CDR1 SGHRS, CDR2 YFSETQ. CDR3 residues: CASSLARSYEQYF. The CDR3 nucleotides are TGCGCCAGCAGCTTGGCCAGATCCTACGAGCAGTACTTC.

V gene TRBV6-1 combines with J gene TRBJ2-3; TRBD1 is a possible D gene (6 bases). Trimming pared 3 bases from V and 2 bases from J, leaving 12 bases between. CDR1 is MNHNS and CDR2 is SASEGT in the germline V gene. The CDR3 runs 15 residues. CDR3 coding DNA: TGTGCCAGCAGTGAGGCCGGGACAACCACAGATACGCAGTATTTT. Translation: CASSEAGTTTDTQYF.

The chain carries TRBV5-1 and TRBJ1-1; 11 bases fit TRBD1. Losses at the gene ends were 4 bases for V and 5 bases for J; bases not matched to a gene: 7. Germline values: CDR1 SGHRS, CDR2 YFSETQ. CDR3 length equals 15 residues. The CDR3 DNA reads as TGCGCCAGCAGCGCAGGACAGGGGGCGCGAACTGAAGCTTTCTTT. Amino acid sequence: CASSAGQGARTEAFF.

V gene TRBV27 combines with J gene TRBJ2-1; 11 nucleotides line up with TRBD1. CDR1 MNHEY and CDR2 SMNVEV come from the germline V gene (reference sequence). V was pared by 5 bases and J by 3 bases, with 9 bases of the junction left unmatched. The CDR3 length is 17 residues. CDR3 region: CASSGETGTGGYNEQFF. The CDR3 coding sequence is TGTGCCAGCAGTGGAGAAACCGGGACAGGGGGCTACAATGAGCAGTTCTTC.

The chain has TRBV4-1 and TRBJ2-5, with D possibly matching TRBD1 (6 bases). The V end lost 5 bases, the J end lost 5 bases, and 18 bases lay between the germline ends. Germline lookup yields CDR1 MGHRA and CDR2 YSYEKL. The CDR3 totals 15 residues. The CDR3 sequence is CASSSIGAGAETQYF. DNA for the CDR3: TGCGCCAGCAGCTCTATAGGGGCAGGGGCCGAGACCCAGTACTTC.

CDR3 protein: CASSFGGRAGINTQYF. CDR3 in DNA: TGCGCCAGCAGCTTCGGGGGAAGAGCGGGAATAAATACGCAGTATTTT. The chain has TRBV4-1 and TRBJ2-3; 7 nucleotides agree with TRBD2. Germline trimming cut 5 bases from V and 7 bases from J; bases unmatched to any gene: 15. The CDR3 has 16 residues. Germline V gene sequence: CDR1 MGHRA, CDR2 YSYEKL.

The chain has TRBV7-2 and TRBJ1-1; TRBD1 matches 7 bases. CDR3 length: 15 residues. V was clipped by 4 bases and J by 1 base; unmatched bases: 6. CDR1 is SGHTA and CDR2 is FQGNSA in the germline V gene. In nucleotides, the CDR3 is TGTGCCAGCAGCTCTAACAGGGGATGGAACACTGAAGCTTTCTTT. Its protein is CASSSNRGWNTEAFF.

This CDR3 reads CASSRQSSYEQYF. CDR3 bases: TGTGCCAGCAGTAGACAGAGCTCCTACGAGCAGTACTTC. The chain has TRBV7-2 and TRBJ2-7; possible D gene TRBD1, 5 bases. The CDR3 sequence is 13 residues long. Trimming cost V 6 bases and J 0 bases, with 9 bases left between them. CDR1 is SGHTA, CDR2 FQGNSA, per germline.

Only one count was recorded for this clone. The DNA of the CDR3 is TGCGCCAGCAACCCGGGACTAGCGGGAGATACGCAGTATTTT. It encodes CASNPGLAGDTQYF. This chain connects TRBV5-1 to TRBJ2-3, with 12 bases aligning to TRBD2. The CDR3 is 14 amino acids. Germline trimming cut 6 bases from V and 5 bases from J; bases unmatched to any gene: 4. Germline V gene sequence: CDR1 SGHRS, CDR2 YFSETQ.

The CDR3 sequence: CASSPSLGGGTEAFF. In DNA form, the CDR3 reads TGTGCCAGCAGCCCCTCGCTAGGGGGCGGCACTGAAGCTTTCTTT. J is TRBJ1-1 and V is TRBV7-3; the match to TRBD1 covers 7 bases. Trimming cost V 5 bases and J 4 bases; bases outside gene matches: 10. Germline CDR1 is SGHTA and CDR2 is FQGTGA. CDR3 length equals 15 residues.

DNA of the CDR3: TGCGCCAGCAGCCCCCCACCGGGAGGGCCTGACAATGAGCAGTTCTTC. It translates to CASSPPPGGPDNEQFF. The V gene is TRBV4-3, the J gene TRBJ2-1, with 8 bases aligning to TRBD2. The CDR3 sequence is 16 residues long. J gave up 5 bases and V 4 bases, and 10 bases lay outside the gene matches. Germline V gene data show CDR1 as LGHNA and CDR2 as YSLEER.

CDR3 coding DNA: TGTGCCATCGCCCTCGGTGCTGTCAATGAAAAACTGTTTTTT. It is translated as CAIALGAVNEKLFF. The chain combines TRBV6-1 with TRBJ1-4; D gene ambiguous. Germline lookup yields CDR1 MNHNS and CDR2 SASEGT. Trimming stripped 10 bases from V and 5 bases from J, with 17 bases between. This CDR3 contains 14 residues.

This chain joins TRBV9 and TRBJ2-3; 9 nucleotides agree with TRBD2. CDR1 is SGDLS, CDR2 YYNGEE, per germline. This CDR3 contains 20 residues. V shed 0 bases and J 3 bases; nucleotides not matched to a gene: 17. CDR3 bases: TGTGCCAGCAGCGTAGGAGCGGGGGGAGGACTAGGGGCACCAACAGATACGCAGTATTTT. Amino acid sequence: CASSVGAGGGLGAPTDTQYF. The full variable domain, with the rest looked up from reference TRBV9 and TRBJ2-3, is DSGVTQTPKHLITATGQRVTLRCSPRSGDLSVYWYQQSLDQGLQFLIQYYNGEERAKGNILERFSAQQFPDLHSELNLSSLELGDSALYFCASSVGAGGGLGAPTDTQYFGPGTRLTVL.

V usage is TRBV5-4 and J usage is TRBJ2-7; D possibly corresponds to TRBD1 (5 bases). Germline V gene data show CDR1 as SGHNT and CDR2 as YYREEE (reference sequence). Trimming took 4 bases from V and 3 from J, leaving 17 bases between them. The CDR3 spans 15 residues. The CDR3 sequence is CASSLMGRPDYEQYF. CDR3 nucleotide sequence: TGTGCCAGCAGCCTAATGGGGCGCCCTGACTACGAGCAGTACTTC. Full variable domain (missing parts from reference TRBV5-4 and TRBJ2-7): ETGVTQSPTHLIKTRGQQVTLRCSSQSGHNTVSWYQQALGQGPQFIFQYYREEENGRGNFPPRFSGLQFPNYSSELNVNALELDDSALYLCASSLMGRPDYEQYFGPGTRLTVT.

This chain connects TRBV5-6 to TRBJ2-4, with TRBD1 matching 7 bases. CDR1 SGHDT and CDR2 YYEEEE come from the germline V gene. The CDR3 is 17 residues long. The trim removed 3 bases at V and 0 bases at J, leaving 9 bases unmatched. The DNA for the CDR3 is TGTGCCAGCAGCTCCCTGGGTGACAGGGTAGCCAAAAACATTCAGTACTTC. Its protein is CASSSLGDRVAKNIQYF. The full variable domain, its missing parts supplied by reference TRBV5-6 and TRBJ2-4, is DAGVTQSPTHLIKTRGQQVTLRCSPKSGHDTVSWYQQALGQGPQFIFQYYEEEERQRGNFPDRFSGHQFPNYSSELNVNALLLGDSALYLCASSSLGDRVAKNIQYFGAGTRLSVL.

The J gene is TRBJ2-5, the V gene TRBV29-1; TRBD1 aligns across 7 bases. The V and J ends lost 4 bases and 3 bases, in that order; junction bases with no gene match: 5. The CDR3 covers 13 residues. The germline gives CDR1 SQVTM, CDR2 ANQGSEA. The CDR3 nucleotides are TGCAGCGTTGGGCAGACAGGGAAAGAGACCCAGTACTTC. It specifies CSVGQTGKETQYF.